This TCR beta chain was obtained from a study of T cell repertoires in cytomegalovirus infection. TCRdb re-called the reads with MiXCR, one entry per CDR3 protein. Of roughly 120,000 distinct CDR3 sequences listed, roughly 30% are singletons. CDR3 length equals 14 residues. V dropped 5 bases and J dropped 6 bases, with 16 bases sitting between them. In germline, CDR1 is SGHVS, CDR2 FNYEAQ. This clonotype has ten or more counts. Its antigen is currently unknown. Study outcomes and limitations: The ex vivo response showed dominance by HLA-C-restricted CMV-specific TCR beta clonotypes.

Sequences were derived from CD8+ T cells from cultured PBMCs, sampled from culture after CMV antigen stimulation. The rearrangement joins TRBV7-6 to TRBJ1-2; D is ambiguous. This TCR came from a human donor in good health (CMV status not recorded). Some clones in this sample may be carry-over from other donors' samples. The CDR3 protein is CASSPSGGINGYTF. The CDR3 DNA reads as TGTGCCAGCAGCCCCTCCGGAGGGATAAATGGCTACACCTTC.